This entry lists 16 T cell receptor beta chains sequenced from one sample in a study of cytomegalovirus exposure and HLA in healthy donors. In the PCR, 60 Vbeta and 13 Jbeta primers were used. Only in-frame clones appear in the TCRdb table, and some are missing; sequencing was by immunoSEQ multiplex PCR. Of roughly 100,000 clones in the sample, around 10% are singletons; the top ten hold 5.8%. The sample taken for sequencing was PBMCs. The receptors derive from a man aged 40-49 years in good health and CMV-seropositive.

This clone was counted only a few times. This chain joins TRBV15 and TRBJ1-1, with D tentatively TRBD1 (5 bases). The CDR3 is made up of 15 amino acids. Trimming pared 5 bases from V and 4 bases from J, leaving 17 bases between. Germline V lookup: CDR1 LNHNV, CDR2 YYDKDF (reference sequence). This CDR3 is CATSDAGLRRTEAFF. The CDR3 coding sequence is TGTGCCACCAGCGACGCAGGGTTGCGACGCACTGAAGCTTTCTTT.

This clone was seen a few times. This sequence joins TRBV9 and TRBJ2-5; D gene ambiguous. Trimming took 0 bases from V and 1 from J, leaving 13 bases between them. CDR1 is SGDLS and CDR2 is YYNGEE in the germline V gene. The CDR3 sequence is 16 residues long. In nucleotides, the CDR3 is TGTGCCAGCAGCGTAGAATGGGCCAGCACCCAAGAGACCCAGTACTTC. The encoded protein is CASSVEWASTQETQYF.

This clone was picked up a small number of times. V usage is TRBV6-5 and J usage is TRBJ1-2; D uncertain. Germline assignment: CDR1 MNHEY and CDR2 SVGAGI. There are 15 residues in the CDR3. V shed 7 bases and J shed 4 bases, with 19 bases lying between them. The CDR3 loop is CASKGGVQNRYGYTF. The CDR3 DNA sequence: TGTGCCAGCAAAGGCGGGGTCCAAAACCGCTATGGCTACACCTTC.

Concerning this clone: The junction departs from the called germline gene at one end, perhaps through a read error. The same CDR3 is also encoded by other DNA sequences in this sample. The chain carries TRBV15 and TRBJ1-6; 9 nucleotides line up with TRBD1. The V gene's germline CDR1 is LNHNV and CDR2 YYDKDF (reference sequence). The CDR3 length is 14 residues. CDR3 nucleotide sequence: TGTGCCACCAGCAGGGACAGGGGAAATTCCCCCCTCCACTTT. It codes for CATSRDRGNSPLHF.

The chain employs TRBV7-9 and TRBJ2-5, with TRBD1 matching over 9 bases. Germline CDR1 SEHNR, CDR2 FQNEAQ (reference sequence). Trimming cost V 5 bases and J 3 bases; bases outside gene matches: 4. This CDR3 has 14 amino acids. The CDR3 reads CASSTTGGEETQYF. The CDR3 DNA follows: TGTGCCAGCAGCACTACAGGGGGCGAAGAGACCCAGTACTTC.

This clone has just a few counts. The chain is built from TRBV28 and TRBJ2-3; 7 nucleotides line up with TRBD2. V lost 1 base, J lost 2 bases, and 9 bases stayed unmatched. Germline CDR1 and CDR2: MDHEN and SYDVKM. CDR3 size: 17 residues. In DNA form, the CDR3 reads TGTGCCAGCAGTTTATTTTCGGGAGGCCGAAACACAGATACGCAGTATTTT. Translation: CASSLFSGGRNTDTQYF.

The gene calls are TRBV5-8 and TRBJ2-7; D is possibly TRBD2 (6 bases). The CDR3 totals 14 residues. Germline lookup yields CDR1 SGHTS and CDR2 YDEGEE. Deletions cut 3 bases from V and 1 base from J, with 11 bases between. The CDR3 protein is CASSYRDSSYEQYF. The CDR3 DNA reads TGTGCCAGCAGCTACCGGGACTCGTCCTACGAGCAGTACTTC.

Concerning this clone itself: A junction boundary mismatches the germline segment, possibly from a read error. The chain employs TRBV7-9 and TRBJ2-1; TRBD2 matches 10 bases. This CDR3 has 16 residues. CDR1 SEHNR and CDR2 FQNEAQ come from the germline V gene (reference sequence). CDR3 sequence (DNA): TGTGCCAGCAGCCTAGCGGGAGTGAGCTCCTACAATGAGCAGTTCTTC. This codes for CASSLAGVSSYNEQFF.

This clone has only a few counts. The chain employs TRBV28 and TRBJ1-2; D is unresolved. This CDR3 region has 12 residues. CDR1 is MDHEN, CDR2 SYDVKM, per germline. Deletions cut 4 bases from V and 12 bases from J, with 15 bases between. CDR3 loop: CASSSVLRNDTF. The DNA for the CDR3 is TGTGCCAGCAGTTCCGTACTCAGGAACGACACCTTC.

The chain combines TRBV28 with TRBJ2-1; 10 nucleotides agree with TRBD2. J was trimmed by 10 bases and V by 1 base; bases with no gene match: 7. The CDR3 covers 15 residues. Germline-derived CDR1 and CDR2 are MDHEN and SYDVKM. CDR3 amino acids: CASSLSASGSREQFF. Written as DNA, the CDR3 is TGTGCCAGCAGTTTATCGGCTAGCGGGAGTAGGGAGCAGTTCTTC. Complete variable domain (other parts from reference TRBV28 and TRBJ2-1): DVKVTQSSRYLVKRTGEKVFLECVQDMDHENMFWYRQDPGLGLRLIYFSYDVKMKEKGDIPEGYSVSREKKERFSLILESASTNQTSMYLCASSLSASGSREQFFGPGTRLTVL.

This chain uses TRBV6-4 with TRBJ2-3; 8 bases line up with TRBD2. Germline V gene lookup returns CDR1 MRHNA and CDR2 SNTAGT. The ends lost 8 bases at V and 0 bases at J; junction bases unmatched: 16. The CDR3 loop spans 18 amino acids. The CDR3 DNA sequence: TGTGCCAGCCAATACCCGCGGGAGGCACCTACCAGCACAGATACGCAGTATTTT. This gives the protein CASQYPREAPTSTDTQYF.

This clone appeared a few times. The chain is built from TRBV28 and TRBJ1-2, with 9 nucleotides matching TRBD1. The CDR3 totals 15 residues. V lost 2 bases and J lost 3; bases outside the gene matches: 4. CDR1 MDHEN and CDR2 SYDVKM come from the germline V gene. CDR3 in DNA: TGTGCCAGCAGTTTAGGGACAGGGTTTTACTATGGCTACACCTTC. It yields the protein CASSLGTGFYYGYTF.

V gene TRBV9 combines with J gene TRBJ1-1, with TRBD1 as a possible D gene (5 bases). The CDR3 length is 17 residues. Trimming removed 0 bases at V and 1 base at J, with 16 bases between. Germline assignment: CDR1 SGDLS and CDR2 YYNGEE. The CDR3 reads CASSVVDTLAANTEAFF. The CDR3 DNA sequence: TGTGCCAGCAGCGTAGTGGACACCTTAGCGGCGAACACTGAAGCTTTCTTT.

The V call is TRBV9, the J call TRBJ2-7; D is perhaps TRBD1 (6 bases). Trimming took off 0 bases at V and 1 base at J, with 8 bases between the two ends. Germline loops: CDR1 SGDLS, CDR2 YYNGEE. There are 14 residues in the CDR3. The CDR3, as DNA: TGTGCCAGCAGCGTAGACAGGGCGTCCTACGAGCAGTACTTC. Amino acids: CASSVDRASYEQYF.

This clone was counted only a few times. The CDR3 loop is CASSELEEDTQYF. The CDR3 DNA reads TGTGCCAGCAGTGAATTAGAGGAAGATACGCAGTATTTT. J is TRBJ2-3 and V is TRBV25-1; D is unresolved. Germline V CDR1 and CDR2: MGHDK, SYGVNS. CDR3 length: 13 amino acids. Trimming took 1 base from V and 5 from J, leaving 7 bases between them.

This CDR3 reads CASSTRDSQETQYF. The CDR3 nucleotides read TGTGCCAGCAGCACAAGGGACAGTCAAGAGACCCAGTACTTC. V gene TRBV7-9 combines with J gene TRBJ2-5; 7 positions agree with TRBD1. This CDR3 region has 14 residues. The germline gives CDR1 SEHNR, CDR2 FQNEAQ (reference sequence). With V trimmed by 5 bases and J by 2 bases, 5 bases remained unmatched. Variable domain in full (rest from reference TRBV7-9 and TRBJ2-5): DTGVSQNPRHKITKRGQNVTFRCDPISEHNRLYWYRQTLGQGPEFLTYFQNEAQLEKSRLLSDRFSAERPKGSFSTLEIQRTEQGDSAMYLCASSTRDSQETQYFGPGTRLLVL.